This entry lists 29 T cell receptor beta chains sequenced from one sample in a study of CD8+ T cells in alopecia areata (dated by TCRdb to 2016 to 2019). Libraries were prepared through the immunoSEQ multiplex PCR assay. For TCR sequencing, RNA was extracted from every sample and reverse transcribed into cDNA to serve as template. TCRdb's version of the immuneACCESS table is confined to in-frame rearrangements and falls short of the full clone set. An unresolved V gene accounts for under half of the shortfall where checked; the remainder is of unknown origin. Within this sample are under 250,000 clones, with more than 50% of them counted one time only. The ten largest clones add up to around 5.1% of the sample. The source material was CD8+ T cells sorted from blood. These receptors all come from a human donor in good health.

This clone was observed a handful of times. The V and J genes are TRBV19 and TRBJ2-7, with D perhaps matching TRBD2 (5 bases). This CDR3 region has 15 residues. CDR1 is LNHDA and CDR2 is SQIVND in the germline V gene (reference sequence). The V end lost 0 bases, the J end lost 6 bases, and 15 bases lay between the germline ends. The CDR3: CASSIEYALRGEQYF. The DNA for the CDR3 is TGTGCCAGTAGTATAGAGTACGCACTCCGGGGCGAGCAGTACTTC.

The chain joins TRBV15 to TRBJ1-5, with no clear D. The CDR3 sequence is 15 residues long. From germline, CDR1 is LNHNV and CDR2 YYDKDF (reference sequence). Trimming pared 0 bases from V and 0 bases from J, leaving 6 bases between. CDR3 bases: TGTGCCACCAGCAGAGATGACAATAGCAATCAGCCCCAGCATTTT. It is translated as CATSRDDNSNQPQHF.

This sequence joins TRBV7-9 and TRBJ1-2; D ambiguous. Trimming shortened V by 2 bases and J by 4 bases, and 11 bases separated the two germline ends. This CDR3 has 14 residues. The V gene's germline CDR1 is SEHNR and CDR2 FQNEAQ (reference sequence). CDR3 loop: CASSLPPGTYGYTF. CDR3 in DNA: TGTGCCAGCAGCTTACCACCCGGTACCTATGGCTACACCTTC.

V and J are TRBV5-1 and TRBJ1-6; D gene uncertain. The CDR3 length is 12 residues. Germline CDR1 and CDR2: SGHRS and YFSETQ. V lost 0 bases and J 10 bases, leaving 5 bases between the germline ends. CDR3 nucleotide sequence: TGCGCCAGCAGCTTGGACCAGTCACCCCTCCACTTT. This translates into CASSLDQSPLHF.

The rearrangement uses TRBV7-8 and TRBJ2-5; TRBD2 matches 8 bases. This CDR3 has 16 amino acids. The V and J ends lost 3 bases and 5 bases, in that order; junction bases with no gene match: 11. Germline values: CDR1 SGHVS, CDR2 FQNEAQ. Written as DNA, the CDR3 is TGTGCCAGCAGCTTTTGGGTCCAACGGGAGGGGGAGACCCAGTACTTC. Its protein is CASSFWVQREGETQYF.

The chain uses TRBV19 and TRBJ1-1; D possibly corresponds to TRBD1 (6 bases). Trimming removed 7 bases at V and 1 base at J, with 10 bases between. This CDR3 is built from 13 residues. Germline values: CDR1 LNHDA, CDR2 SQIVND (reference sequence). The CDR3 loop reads CASKRGWNTEAFF. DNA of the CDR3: TGTGCCAGTAAGAGGGGGTGGAACACTGAAGCTTTCTTT.

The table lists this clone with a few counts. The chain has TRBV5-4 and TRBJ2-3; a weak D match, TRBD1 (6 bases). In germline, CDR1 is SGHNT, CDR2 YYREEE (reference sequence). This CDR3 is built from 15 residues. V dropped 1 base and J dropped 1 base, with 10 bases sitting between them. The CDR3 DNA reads TGTGCCAGCAGCTTGCGGGCAGGGGGCACAGATACGCAGTATTTT. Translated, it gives CASSLRAGGTDTQYF.

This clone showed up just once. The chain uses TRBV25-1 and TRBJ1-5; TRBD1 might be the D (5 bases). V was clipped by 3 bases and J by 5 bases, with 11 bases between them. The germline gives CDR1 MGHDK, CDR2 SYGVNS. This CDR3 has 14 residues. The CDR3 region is CASSDRDGYQPQHF. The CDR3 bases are TGTGCCAGCAGTGATCGGGACGGCTATCAGCCCCAGCATTTT.

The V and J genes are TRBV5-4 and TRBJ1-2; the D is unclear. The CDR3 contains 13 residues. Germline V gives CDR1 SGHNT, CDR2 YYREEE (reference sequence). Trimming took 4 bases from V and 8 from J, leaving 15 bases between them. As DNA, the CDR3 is TGTGCCAGCAGCCCCTGGGAGGTTGAGGGCTACACCTTC. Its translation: CASSPWEVEGYTF. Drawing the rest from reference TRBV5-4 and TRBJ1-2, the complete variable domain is ETGVTQSPTHLIKTRGQQVTLRCSSQSGHNTVSWYQQALGQGPQFIFQYYREEENGRGNFPPRFSGLQFPNYSSELNVNALELDDSALYLCASSPWEVEGYTFGSGTRLTVV.

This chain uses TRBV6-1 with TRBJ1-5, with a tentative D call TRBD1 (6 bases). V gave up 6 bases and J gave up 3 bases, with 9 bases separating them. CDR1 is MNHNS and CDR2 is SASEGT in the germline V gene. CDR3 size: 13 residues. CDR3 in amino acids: CASRGQPNQPQHF. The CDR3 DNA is TGTGCCAGCAGAGGACAGCCCAATCAGCCCCAGCATTTT.

CDR3 region: CSGTGEASEGQYF. CDR3 DNA: TGCAGCGGGACAGGAGAAGCTAGTGAGGGGCAGTACTTC. The chain is built from TRBV29-1 and TRBJ2-7; 7 nucleotides line up with TRBD1. Trimming at V came to 7 bases and at J to 9 bases, leaving 15 bases not matched to a gene. The germline CDR1 and CDR2 sequences are SQVTM and ANQGSEA. The length of the CDR3 is 13 residues.

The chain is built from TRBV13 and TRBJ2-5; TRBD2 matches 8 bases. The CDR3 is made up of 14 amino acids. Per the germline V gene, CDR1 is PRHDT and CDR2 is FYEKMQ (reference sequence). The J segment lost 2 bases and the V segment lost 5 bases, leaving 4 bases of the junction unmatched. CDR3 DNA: TGTGCCAGCAGCGTTACTAGCGGTCAAGAGACCCAGTACTTC. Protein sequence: CASSVTSGQETQYF.

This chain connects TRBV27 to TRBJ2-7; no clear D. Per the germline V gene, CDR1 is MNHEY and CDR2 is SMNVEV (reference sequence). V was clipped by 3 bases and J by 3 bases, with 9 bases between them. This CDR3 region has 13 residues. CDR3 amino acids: CASSFGQFYEQYF. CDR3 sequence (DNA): TGTGCCAGCAGTTTCGGGCAGTTCTACGAGCAGTACTTC.

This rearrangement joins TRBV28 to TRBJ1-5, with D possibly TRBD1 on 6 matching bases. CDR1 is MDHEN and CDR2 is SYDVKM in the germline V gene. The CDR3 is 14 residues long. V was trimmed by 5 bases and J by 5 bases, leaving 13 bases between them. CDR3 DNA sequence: TGTGCCAGCAGTACAGGGACCGCTGATCAGCCCCAGCATTTT. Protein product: CASSTGTADQPQHF.

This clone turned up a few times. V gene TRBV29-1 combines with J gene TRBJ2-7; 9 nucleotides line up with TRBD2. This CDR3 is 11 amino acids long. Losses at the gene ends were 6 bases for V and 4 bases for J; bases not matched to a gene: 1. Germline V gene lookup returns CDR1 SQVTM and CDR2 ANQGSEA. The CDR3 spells CSVAGGYEQYF. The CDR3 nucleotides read TGCAGCGTGGCGGGGGGGTACGAGCAGTACTTC.

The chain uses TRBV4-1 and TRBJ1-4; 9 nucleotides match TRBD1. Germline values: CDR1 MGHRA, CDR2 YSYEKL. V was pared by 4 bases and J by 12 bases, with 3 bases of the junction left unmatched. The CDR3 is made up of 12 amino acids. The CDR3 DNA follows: TGCGCCAGCAGCCTTCGGGACAGGGAACTGTTTTTT. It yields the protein CASSLRDRELFF.

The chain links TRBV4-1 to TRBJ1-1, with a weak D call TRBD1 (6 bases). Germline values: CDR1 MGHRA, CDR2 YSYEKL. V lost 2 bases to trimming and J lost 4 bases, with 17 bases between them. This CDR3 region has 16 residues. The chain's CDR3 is CASSQLHREVSTEAFF. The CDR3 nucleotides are TGCGCCAGCAGCCAACTCCACAGGGAGGTTAGCACTGAAGCTTTCTTT.

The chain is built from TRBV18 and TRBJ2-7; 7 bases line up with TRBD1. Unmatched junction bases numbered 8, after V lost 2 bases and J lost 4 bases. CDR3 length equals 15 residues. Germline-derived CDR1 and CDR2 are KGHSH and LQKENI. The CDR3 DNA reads TGTGCCAGCTCACCAGGGACAGTCATTGGGTACGAGCAGTACTTC. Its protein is CASSPGTVIGYEQYF.

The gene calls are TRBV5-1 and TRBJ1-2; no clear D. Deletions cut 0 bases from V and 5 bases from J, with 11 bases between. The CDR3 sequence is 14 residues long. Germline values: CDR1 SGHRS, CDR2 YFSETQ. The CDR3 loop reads CASSLEATPYGYTF. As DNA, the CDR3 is TGCGCCAGCAGCTTGGAGGCCACCCCATATGGCTACACCTTC.

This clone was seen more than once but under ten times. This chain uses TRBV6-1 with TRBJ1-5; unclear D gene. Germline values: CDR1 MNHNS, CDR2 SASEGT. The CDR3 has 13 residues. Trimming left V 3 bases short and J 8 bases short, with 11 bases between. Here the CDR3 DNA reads TGTGCCAGCAGTGACAGCCTCCTGAAGCCCCAGCATTTT. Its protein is CASSDSLLKPQHF.

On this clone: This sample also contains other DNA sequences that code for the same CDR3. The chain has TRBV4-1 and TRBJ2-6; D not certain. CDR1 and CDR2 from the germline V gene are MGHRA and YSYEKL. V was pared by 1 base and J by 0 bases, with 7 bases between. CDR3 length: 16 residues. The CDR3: CASSQVAGSGANVLTF. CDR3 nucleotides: TGCGCCAGCAGCCAAGTGGCCGGCTCTGGGGCCAACGTCCTGACTTTC.

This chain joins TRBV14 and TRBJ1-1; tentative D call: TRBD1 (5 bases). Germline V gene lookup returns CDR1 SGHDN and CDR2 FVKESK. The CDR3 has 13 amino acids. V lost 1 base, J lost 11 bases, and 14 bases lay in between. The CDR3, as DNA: TGTGCCAGCAGCCAAGTCATGGGGGAGAGCGCTTTCTTT. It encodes CASSQVMGESAFF.

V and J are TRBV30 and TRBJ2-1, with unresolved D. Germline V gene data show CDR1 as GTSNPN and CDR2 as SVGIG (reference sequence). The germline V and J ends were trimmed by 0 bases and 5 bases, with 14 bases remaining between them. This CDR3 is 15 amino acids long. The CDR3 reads CAWSVFSRIHNEQFF. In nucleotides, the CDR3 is TGTGCCTGGAGTGTATTCTCAAGAATCCACAATGAGCAGTTCTTC.

The CDR3 reads CASNGLTPGNEQYF. The CDR3 DNA follows: TGTGCCAGCAACGGTCTCACGCCAGGGAACGAGCAGTACTTC. This chain uses TRBV2 with TRBJ2-7; D is possibly TRBD1 (5 bases). Germline V gene lookup returns CDR1 SNHLY and CDR2 FYNNEI. This CDR3 is built from 14 residues. Trimming cost V 7 bases and J 5 bases, with 18 bases left between them. The full variable domain, in which reference TRBV2 and TRBJ2-7 provide the parts outside the CDR3, is EPEVTQTPSHQVTQMGQEVILRCVPISNHLYFYWYRQILGQKVEFLVSFYNNEISEKSEIFDDQFSVERPDGSNFTLKIRSTKLEDSAMYFCASNGLTPGNEQYFGPGTRLTVT.

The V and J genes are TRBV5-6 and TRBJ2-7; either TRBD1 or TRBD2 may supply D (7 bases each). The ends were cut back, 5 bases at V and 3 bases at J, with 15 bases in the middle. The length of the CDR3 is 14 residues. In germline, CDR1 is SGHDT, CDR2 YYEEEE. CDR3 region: CASSSAGQYYEQYF. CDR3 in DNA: TGTGCCAGCAGTTCAGCGGGACAGTACTACGAGCAGTACTTC.

The CDR3 sequence is CAWSSKGSGSPLHF. CDR3 nucleotide sequence: TGTGCCTGGAGTAGTAAGGGATCCGGTTCACCCCTCCACTTT. The gene calls are TRBV30 and TRBJ1-6; D ambiguous. The V end lost 2 bases, the J end lost 9 bases, and 14 bases lay between the germline ends. Germline values: CDR1 GTSNPN, CDR2 SVGIG (reference sequence). This CDR3 is built from 14 residues.

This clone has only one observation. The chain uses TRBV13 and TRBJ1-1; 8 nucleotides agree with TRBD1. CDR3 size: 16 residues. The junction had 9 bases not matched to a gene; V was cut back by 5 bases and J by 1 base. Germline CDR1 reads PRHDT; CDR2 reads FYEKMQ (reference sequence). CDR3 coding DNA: TGTGCCAGCAGCCTGCCATACAGGGGGGGGAACACTGAAGCTTTCTTT. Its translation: CASSLPYRGGNTEAFF. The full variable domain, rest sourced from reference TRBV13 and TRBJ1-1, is AAGVIQSPRHLIKEKRETATLKCYPIPRHDTVYWYQQGPGQDPQFLISFYEKMQSDKGSIPDRFSAQQFSDYHSELNMSSLELGDSALYFCASSLPYRGGNTEAFFGQGTRLTVV.

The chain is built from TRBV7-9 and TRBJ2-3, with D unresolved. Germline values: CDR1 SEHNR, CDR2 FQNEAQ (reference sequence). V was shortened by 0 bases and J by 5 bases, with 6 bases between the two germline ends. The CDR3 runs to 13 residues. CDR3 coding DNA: TGTGCCAGCAGCTTAGCCAGTCAAGATACGCAGTATTTT. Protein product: CASSLASQDTQYF.

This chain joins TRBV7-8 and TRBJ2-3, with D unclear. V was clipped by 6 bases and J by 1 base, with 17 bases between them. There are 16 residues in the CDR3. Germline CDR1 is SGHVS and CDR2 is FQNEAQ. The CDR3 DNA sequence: TGTGCCAGCAGGTCCCGAGGCTACCATCGCACAGATACGCAGTATTTT. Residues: CASRSRGYHRTDTQYF.